This T cell receptor beta chain was obtained from a study of T cell clonotyping in hematopoietic cell transplantation. General study results and limits: At the given depth, recipient repertoires were over 95% de novo clonotypes. CD4 and CD8 repertoire contributions could not be separated without sorting.

Assay used: immunoSEQ multiplex PCR; TCRdb lists only in-frame clones, some missing. The table has about 6,800 clones, roughly 98% seen once. Recipient blood drawn about 28 days pretransplant and days 30, 100, 180 after. Concerning this clone: Its antigen is not identified.

The CDR3 is 11 residues long. The V gene lost 3 bases and the J gene lost 5 bases, with 7 bases spanning the gap. Germline CDR1 reads DFQATT; CDR2 reads SNEGSKA (reference sequence). Sequencing was performed on PBMCs, taken 30 days after allogeneic stem cell transplant. The chain couples TRBV20-1 to TRBJ2-5; no reliable D call. The TCR originated in a male patient aged 60 to 75 who had an allogeneic stem cell transplant from a related donor, so the T cells may come from the graft donor. Some clones in this sample may be carry-over from other donors' samples. The CDR3 sequence: CSARGWETQYF. CDR3 DNA: TGCAGTGCTAGGGGGTGGGAGACCCAGTACTTC.